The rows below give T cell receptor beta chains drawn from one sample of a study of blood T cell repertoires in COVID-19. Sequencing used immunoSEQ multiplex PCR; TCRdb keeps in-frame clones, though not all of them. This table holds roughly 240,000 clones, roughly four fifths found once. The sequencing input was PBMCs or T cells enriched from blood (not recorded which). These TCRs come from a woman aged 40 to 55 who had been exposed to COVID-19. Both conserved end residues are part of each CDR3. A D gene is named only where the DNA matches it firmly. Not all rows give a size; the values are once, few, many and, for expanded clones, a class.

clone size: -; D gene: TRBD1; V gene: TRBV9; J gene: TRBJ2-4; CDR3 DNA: TGTGCCAGCAGCGTTGGCTCAGGGGGAAACATTCAGTACTTC; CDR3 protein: CASSVGSGGNIQYF
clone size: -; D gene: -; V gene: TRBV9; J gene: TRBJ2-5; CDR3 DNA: TGTGCCAGCAGCGTAGCCATCCAAGAGACCCAGTACTTC; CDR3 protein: CASSVAIQETQYF
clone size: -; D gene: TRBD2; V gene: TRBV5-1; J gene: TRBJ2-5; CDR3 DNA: TGCGCCAGCAGCGCAGCGGGGGGGCAGGGAGAGACCCAGTACTTC; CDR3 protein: CASSAAGGQGETQYF
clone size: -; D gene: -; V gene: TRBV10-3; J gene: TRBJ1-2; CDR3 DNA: TGTGCCATCAGTGAGCTCGCAGGGATGATCGGCTACACCTTC; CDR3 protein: CAISELAGMIGYTF
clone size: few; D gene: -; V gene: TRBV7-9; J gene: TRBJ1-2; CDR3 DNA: TGTGCCAGCAGCCGCTCTGCGGGATCCAACTATGGCTACACCTTC; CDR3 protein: CASSRSAGSNYGYTF
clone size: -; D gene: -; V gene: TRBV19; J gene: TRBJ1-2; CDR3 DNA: TGTGCCAGTAGGGACAACCTCTATGGCTACACCTTC; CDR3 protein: CASRDNLYGYTF
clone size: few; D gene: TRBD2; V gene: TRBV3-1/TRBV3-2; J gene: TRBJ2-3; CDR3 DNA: TGTGCCAGCAGCCAAGGGATAGCGGGGAACACAGATACGCAGTATTTT; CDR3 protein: CASSQGIAGNTDTQYF
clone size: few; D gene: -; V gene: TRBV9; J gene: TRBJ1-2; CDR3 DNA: TGTGCCAGCAGCGTAGAGGGGAACTATGGCTACACCTTC; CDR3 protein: CASSVEGNYGYTF
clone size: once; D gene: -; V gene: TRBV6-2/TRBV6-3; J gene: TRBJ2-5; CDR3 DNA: TGTGCCAGCAGTTCCACGGGGTCGACGGGGACCCAGTACTTC; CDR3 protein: CASSSTGSTGTQYF
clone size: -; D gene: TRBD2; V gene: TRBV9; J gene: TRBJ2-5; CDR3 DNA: TGTGCCAGCAGCGCAGGACTAGCGGGGTCCCAAGAGACCCAGTACTTC; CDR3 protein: CASSAGLAGSQETQYF
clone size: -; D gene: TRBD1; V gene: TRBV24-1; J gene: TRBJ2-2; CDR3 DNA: TGTGCCACCCAGGGGGCAGGGGGCGCGGCCGGGGAGCTGTTTTTT; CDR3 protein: CATQGAGGAAGELFF
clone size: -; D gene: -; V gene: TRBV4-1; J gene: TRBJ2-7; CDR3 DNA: TGCGCCAGCAGCCAACCCAGGAGGAGGAACGAGCAGTACTTC; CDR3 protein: CASSQPRRRNEQYF
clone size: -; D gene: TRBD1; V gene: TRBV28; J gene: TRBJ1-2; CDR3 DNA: TGTGCCAGCAAATTCCGGGACAGGGGACATGGCTACACCTTC; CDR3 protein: CASKFRDRGHGYTF
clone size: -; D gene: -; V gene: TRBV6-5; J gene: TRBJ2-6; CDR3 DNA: TGTGCCAGCAGAACAGGGTACGGGGCCAACGTCCTGACTTTC; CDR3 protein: CASRTGYGANVLTF
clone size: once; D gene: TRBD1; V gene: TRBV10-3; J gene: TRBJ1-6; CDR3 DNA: TGTGCCATCAGGACAGGGGGAAATTCACCCCTCCACTTT; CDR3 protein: CAIRTGGNSPLHF
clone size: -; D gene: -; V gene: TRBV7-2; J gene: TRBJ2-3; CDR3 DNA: TGTGCCAGCAGCTTAAGGGGGACCGTTGCATCAGATACGCAGTATTTT; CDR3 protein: CASSLRGTVASDTQYF
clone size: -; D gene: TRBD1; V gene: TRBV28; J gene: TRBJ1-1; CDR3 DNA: TGTGCCAGCAGTACCGGACAGGGTGCCACTGAAGCTTTCTTT; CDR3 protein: CASSTGQGATEAFF
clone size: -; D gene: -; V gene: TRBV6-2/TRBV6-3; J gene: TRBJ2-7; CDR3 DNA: TGTGCCAGCAGTTATCGGACAACCTACGAGCAGTACTTC; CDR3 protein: CASSYRTTYEQYF
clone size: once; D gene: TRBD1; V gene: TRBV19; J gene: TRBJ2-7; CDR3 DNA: TGTGCCAGTAGTTGGGACAGGACCTACGAGCAGTACTTC; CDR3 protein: CASSWDRTYEQYF
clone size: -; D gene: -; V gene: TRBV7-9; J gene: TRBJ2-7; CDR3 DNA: TGTGCCAGCAGCTACGGAGCAGGGGAGCAGTACTTC; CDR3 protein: CASSYGAGEQYF
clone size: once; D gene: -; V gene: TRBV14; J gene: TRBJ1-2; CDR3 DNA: TGTGCCAGCAGCCAAGGTCCCCAGCTCGGTTCGGGGAACTATGGCTACACCTTC; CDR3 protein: CASSQGPQLGSGNYGYTF
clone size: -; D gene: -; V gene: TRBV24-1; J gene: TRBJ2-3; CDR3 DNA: TGTGCCACCAGTGATTCAGGGGCAGATACGCAGTATTTT; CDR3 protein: CATSDSGADTQYF
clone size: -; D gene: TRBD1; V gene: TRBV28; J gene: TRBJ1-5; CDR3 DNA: TGTGCCAGCAGTTTAGGGGACAGGCGCTTTCAGCCCCAGCATTTT; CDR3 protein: CASSLGDRRFQPQHF
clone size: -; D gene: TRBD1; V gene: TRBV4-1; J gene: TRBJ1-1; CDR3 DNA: TGCGCCAGCAGCCACCGATACAGGGGTCCCTTGAGGGAATTAAACGCTGAAGCTTTCTTT; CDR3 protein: CASSHRYRGPLRELNAEAFF
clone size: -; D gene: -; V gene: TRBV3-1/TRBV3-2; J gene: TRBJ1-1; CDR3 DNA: TGTGCCAGCAGCGGGGCGGGGAATGAAGCTTTCTTT; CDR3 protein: CASSGAGNEAFF
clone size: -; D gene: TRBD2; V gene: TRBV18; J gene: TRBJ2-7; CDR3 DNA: TGTGCCAGCTCACCGACTTTAGCGGGGGTTACTTCCGAGCAGTACTTC; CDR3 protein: CASSPTLAGVTSEQYF
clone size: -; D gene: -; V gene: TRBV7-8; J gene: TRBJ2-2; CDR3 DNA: TGTGCCAGCAGCTTAAGGAGGGGGAGGGCGAACACCGGGGAGCTGTTTTTT; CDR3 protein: CASSLRRGRANTGELFF
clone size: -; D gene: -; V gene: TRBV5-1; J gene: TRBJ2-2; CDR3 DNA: TGCGCCAGCAGCTTGGGGTCTCGGACAGCCACCGGGGAGCTGTTTTTT; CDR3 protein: CASSLGSRTATGELFF
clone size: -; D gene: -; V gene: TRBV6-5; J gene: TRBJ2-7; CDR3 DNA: TGTGCCAGCAGAGGGGTTTCCTACGAGCAGTACTTC; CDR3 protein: CASRGVSYEQYF
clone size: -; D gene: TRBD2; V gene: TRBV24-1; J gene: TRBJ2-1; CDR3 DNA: TGTGCCACCGCAGGGGCTAGCGGGGGGGAGGTCAATGAGCAGTTCTTC; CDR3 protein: CATAGASGGEVNEQFF
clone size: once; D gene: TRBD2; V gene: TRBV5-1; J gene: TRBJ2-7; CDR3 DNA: TGCGCCAGCAGCTTGCTCGGGATTGGCGGGGGAGGAGGTAACGAGCAGTACTTC; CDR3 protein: CASSLLGIGGGGGNEQYF
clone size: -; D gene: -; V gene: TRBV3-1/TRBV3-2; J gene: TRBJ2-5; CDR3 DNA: TGTGCCAGCAGTCGAGGCACACTACAAGAGACCCAGTACTTC; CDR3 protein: CASSRGTLQETQYF
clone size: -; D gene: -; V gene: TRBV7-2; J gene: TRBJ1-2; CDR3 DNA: TGTGCCAGCAGCTTAGCCTGGCAGGTGAATAACTATGGCTACACCTTC; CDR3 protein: CASSLAWQVNNYGYTF
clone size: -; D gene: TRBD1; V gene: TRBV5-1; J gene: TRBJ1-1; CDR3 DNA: TGCGCCAGCAGCCGCGGGACAGGGGGCACTGAAGCTTTCTTT; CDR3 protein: CASSRGTGGTEAFF
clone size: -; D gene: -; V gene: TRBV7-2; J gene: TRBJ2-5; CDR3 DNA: TGTGCCAGCAGCTTAGCGAGGCCAGAAGAGACCCAGTACTTC; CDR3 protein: CASSLARPEETQYF
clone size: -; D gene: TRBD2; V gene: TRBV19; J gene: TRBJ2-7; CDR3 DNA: TGTGCCAGTAGTCCGCAGCGGGGCTCCTACGAGCAGTACTTC; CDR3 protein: CASSPQRGSYEQYF
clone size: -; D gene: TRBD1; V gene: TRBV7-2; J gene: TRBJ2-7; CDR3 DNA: TGTGCCAGCAGCCCTCGGACAGGGTACGAGCAGTACTTC; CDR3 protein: CASSPRTGYEQYF